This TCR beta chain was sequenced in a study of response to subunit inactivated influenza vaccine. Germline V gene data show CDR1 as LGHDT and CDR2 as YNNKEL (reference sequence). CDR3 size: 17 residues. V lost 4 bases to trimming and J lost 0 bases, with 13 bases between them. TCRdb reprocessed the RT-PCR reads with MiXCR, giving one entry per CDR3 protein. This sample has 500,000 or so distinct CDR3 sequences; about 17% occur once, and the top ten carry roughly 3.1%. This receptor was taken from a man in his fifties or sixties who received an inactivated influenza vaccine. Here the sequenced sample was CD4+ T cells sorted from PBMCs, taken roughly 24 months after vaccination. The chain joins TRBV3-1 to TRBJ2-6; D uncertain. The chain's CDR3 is CASSPLFRTSGANVLTF. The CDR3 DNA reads TGTGCCAGCAGCCCACTCTTCAGGACCTCTGGGGCCAACGTCCTGACTTTC. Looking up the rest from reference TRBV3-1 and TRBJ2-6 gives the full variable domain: DTAVSQTPKYLVTQMGNDKSIKCEQNLGHDTMYWYKQDSKKFLKIMFSYNNKELIINETVPNRFSPKSPDKAHLNLHINSLELGDSAVYFCASSPLFRTSGANVLTFGAGSRLTVL.